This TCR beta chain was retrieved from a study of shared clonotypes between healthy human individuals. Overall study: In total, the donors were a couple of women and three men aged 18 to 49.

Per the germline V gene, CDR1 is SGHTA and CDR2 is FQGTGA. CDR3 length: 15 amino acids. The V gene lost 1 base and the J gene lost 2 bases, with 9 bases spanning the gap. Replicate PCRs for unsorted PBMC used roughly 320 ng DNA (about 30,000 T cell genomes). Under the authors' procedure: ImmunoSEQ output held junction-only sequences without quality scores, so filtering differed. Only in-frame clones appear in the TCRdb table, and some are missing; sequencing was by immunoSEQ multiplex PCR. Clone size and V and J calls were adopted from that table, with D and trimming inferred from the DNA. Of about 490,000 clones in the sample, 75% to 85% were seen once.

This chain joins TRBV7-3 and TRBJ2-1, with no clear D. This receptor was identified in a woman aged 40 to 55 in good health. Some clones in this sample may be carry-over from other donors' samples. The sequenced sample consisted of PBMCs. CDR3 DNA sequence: TGTGCCAGCAGCTTAATGGGCGGTCCCTACAATGAGCAGTTCTTC. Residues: CASSLMGGPYNEQFF. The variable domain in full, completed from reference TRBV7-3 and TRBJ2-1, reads GAGVSQTPSNKVTEKGKYVELRCDPISGHTALYWYRQSLGQGPEFLIYFQGTGAADDSGLPNDRFFAVRPEGSVSTLKIQRTERGDSAVYLCASSLMGGPYNEQFFGPGTRLTVL.